This TCR beta chain was recovered during a study of T-cell reconstitution after alpha-beta-depleted transplantation in children. Overall study results and limits: A year had passed since transplant, and T-cell counts and diversity by then came mostly from newly produced T cells.

V shed 4 bases and J shed 6 bases, with 6 bases lying between them. In germline, CDR1 is MNHEY, CDR2 SMNVEV (reference sequence). The CDR3 is made up of 11 amino acids. This clonotype was seen only a few times. What it binds is not known. A library of TCRbeta sequences, prepared with unique molecular identifiers, was generated. TCRdb re-called the PCR reads through MiXCR, storing one row per CDR3 protein. The sample lists around 440,000 distinct CDR3 sequences, roughly 10% seen once, with around 2% in the top ten. The TCR originated in a child aged 2 to 9 with inherited bone marrow failure, due to receive a stem cell transplant. The rearrangement joins TRBV27 to TRBJ1-2; D is unclear. The sequencing here drew on PBMCs, taken before TCRalphabeta/CD19-depleted stem cell transplant. The CDR3 reads CASSSAHGYTF. CDR3 sequence (DNA): TGTGCCAGCAGTTCCGCCCATGGCTACACCTTC.